Sequencing of this T cell receptor beta chain was carried out in a study of blood T cell repertoires in COVID-19. Turning to the study itself: Sites in the United States, Italy and Spain provided acute and convalescent COVID-19 samples. T cells, B-cell-depleted T cells, or PBMCs provided the cDNA or gDNA that served as material.

Original analysis: Nucleated cell counts were estimated from reference gene primer amplification. TCRdb's copy holds only in-frame clones and misses some; the assay was immunoSEQ multiplex PCR. V and J calls and clone size are copied from that table; D and trimming were computed from the DNA. The table lists tens of thousands of clones, roughly 80% of them singletons, with approximately 12% in the top ten. Germline V gene lookup returns CDR1 MGHRA and CDR2 YSYEKL. Deletions cut 0 bases from V and 0 bases from J, with 12 bases between. The CDR3 runs 17 residues. The sample consisted of peripheral blood. The source is a man at least 80 years old with acute or convalescent COVID-19. This chain connects TRBV4-1 to TRBJ1-3; D is unresolved. CDR3 in amino acids: CASSQDAGRLSGNTIYF. The CDR3 DNA reads as TGCGCCAGCAGCCAAGATGCGGGCAGGCTCTCTGGAAACACCATATATTTT.